This note documents a single T cell receptor (beta chain) sequence. The antigen remains unidentified. The sample carries other DNA sequences with the same CDR3. The source of the sample is a study of shared clonotypes between healthy human individuals. Study-wide points: Compared with memory subsets, naive subsets generally had larger estimated richness.

Some 32,000 T cell genomes, or about 0.2 ug DNA, went into the sorted-subset replicate PCRs. TCRdb's copy holds only in-frame clones and misses some; the assay was immunoSEQ multiplex PCR. In the table there are around 1,000,000 clones, around three quarters of which are singletons. In germline, CDR1 is LGHNA, CDR2 YNFKEQ. The CDR3 covers 14 residues. V was trimmed by 1 base and J by 0 bases, leaving 7 bases between them. Adult Caucasians living in Nashville, Tennessee made up all of the donors. The sequence came from a young man in good health. Some clones in this sample may be carry-over from other donors' samples. This chain links TRBV4-2 with TRBJ2-7; D not certain. The sequencing sample was made of memory CD4+ T cells from PBMCs. The subset was: CD45RA-negative fraction. The chain's CDR3 is CASSQARSSYEQYF. The CDR3 DNA reads TGTGCCAGCAGCCAAGCTAGGAGCTCCTACGAGCAGTACTTC.